This record concerns one T cell receptor beta chain sequence. V was clipped by 4 bases and J by 0 bases, with 8 bases between them. The CDR3 length is 14 residues. CDR1 SGHNT and CDR2 YYREEE come from the germline V gene (reference sequence). Measured with immunoSEQ multiplex PCR; TCRdb has only the in-frame clones, and not every one. In the table there are 32,000 or so clones, 72% of which are singletons. These data come from a study of early stage breast cancer tumors. Input material: blood. V usage is TRBV5-4 and J usage is TRBJ1-5; D is perhaps TRBD1 (6 bases). This TCR derives from a person between 50 and 60 years old with breast cancer. In DNA form, the CDR3 reads TGTGCCAGCAGCCAAGGGGGTAGCAATCAGCCCCAGCATTTT. Encoded protein: CASSQGGSNQPQHF.